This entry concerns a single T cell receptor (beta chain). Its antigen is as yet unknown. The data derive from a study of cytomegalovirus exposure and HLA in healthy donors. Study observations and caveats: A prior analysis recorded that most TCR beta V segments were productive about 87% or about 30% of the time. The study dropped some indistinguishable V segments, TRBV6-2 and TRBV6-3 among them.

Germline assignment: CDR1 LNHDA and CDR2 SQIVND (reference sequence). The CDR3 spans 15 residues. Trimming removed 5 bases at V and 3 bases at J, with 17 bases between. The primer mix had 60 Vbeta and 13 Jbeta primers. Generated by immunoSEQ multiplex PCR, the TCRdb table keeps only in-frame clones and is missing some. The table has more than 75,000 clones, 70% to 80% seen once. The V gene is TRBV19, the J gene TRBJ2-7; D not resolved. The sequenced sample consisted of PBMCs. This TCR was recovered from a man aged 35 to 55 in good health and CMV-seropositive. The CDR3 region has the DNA TGTGCCAGTAGTTCATTGGCTGGCGGTCGCTACGAGCAGTACTTC. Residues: CASSSLAGGRYEQYF.